One and the same sample provided the 16 T cell receptor beta chains below, sequenced in a study of blood T cell repertoires in COVID-19. The table came from immunoSEQ multiplex PCR; TCRdb's copy has only in-frame clones and leaves some out. The sample has around 300,000 clones, about 90% seen once. What was sequenced was PBMCs or T cells enriched from blood (not recorded which). The source is a woman aged 30 to 39 who had recovered from COVID-19.

The V gene is TRBV5-8, the J gene TRBJ2-3; 8 bases match TRBD2. The germline V gene encodes CDR1 SGHTS and CDR2 YDEGEE. The CDR3 is 16 amino acids. The V gene end was trimmed by 2 bases and the J gene end by 2 bases; junction bases not matched to a gene: 7. The CDR3 DNA sequence: TGTGCCAGCAGCTTTCCCGGGCGGGGGGTCACAGATACGCAGTATTTT. This encodes CASSFPGRGVTDTQYF. Full variable domain (outside the CDR3, taken from reference TRBV5-8 and TRBJ2-3): EAGVTQSPTHLIKTRGQQATLRCSPISGHTSVYWYQQALGLGLQFLLWYDEGEERNRGNFPPRFSGRQFPNYSSELNVNALELEDSALYLCASSFPGRGVTDTQYFGPGTRLTVL.

J is TRBJ1-1 and V is TRBV12-3 or TRBV12-4, with D unclear. V was pared by 3 bases and J by 5 bases, with 7 bases between. CDR3 length: 12 residues. The CDR3 DNA follows: TGTGCCAGCAGTTTTCTGGAGACTGAAGCTTTCTTT. Amino acids: CASSFLETEAFF.

This clone was counted only a few times. The rearrangement uses TRBV28 and TRBJ2-1, with D perhaps matching TRBD1 (6 bases). Germline V gene sequence: CDR1 MDHEN, CDR2 SYDVKM. This CDR3 comprises 13 residues. Trimming stripped 8 bases from V and 6 bases from J, with 14 bases between. The CDR3 protein is CASVSGTSNEQFF. CDR3 DNA sequence: TGTGCCAGCGTATCAGGGACAAGCAATGAGCAGTTCTTC.

The gene calls are TRBV12-3 or TRBV12-4 and TRBJ1-1; no firm D call. V dropped 5 bases and J dropped 6 bases, with 10 bases sitting between them. The CDR3 extends over 12 amino acids. CDR3 nucleotides: TGTGCCAGCAGTAAAACAGAGTCTGAAGCTTTCTTT. Its protein is CASSKTESEAFF.

The rearrangement uses TRBV7-2 and TRBJ2-3; 8 nucleotides line up with TRBD2. V gave up 4 bases and J gave up 5 bases; unmatched junction bases: 11. From germline, CDR1 is SGHTA and CDR2 FQGNSA. The CDR3 has 16 amino acids. The CDR3 protein is CASSWQDGGAVDTQYF. The CDR3 DNA reads TGTGCCAGCAGCTGGCAGGACGGGGGGGCGGTAGATACGCAGTATTTT.

This chain uses TRBV9 with TRBJ1-1, with 9 bases identical to TRBD1. CDR3 length: 14 amino acids. V lost 3 bases and J lost 4; bases outside the gene matches: 4. Germline V lookup: CDR1 SGDLS, CDR2 YYNGEE. The CDR3 DNA reads as TGTGCCAGCAGCGGGACAGGGGTTACCACTGAAGCTTTCTTT. The encoded protein is CASSGTGVTTEAFF.

The chain combines TRBV7-2 with TRBJ2-7; D unresolved. Between the trimmed V and J ends, which lost 3 bases and 3 bases, there was a span of 6 bases. The CDR3 has 12 amino acids. Germline-derived CDR1 and CDR2 are SGHTA and FQGNSA. In DNA, the CDR3 is TGTGCCAGCAGCTTTACACGCTACGAGCAGTACTTC. It specifies CASSFTRYEQYF. The variable domain in full, completed from reference TRBV7-2 and TRBJ2-7, reads GAGVSQSPSNKVTEKGKDVELRCDPISGHTALYWYRQSLGQGLEFLIYFQGNSAPDKSGLPSDRFSAERTGGSVSTLTIQRTQQEDSAVYLCASSFTRYEQYFGPGTRLTVT.

This clone was seen just once. The chain is built from TRBV10-1 and TRBJ2-3; 9 bases match TRBD2. The V and J ends lost 8 bases and 6 bases, in that order; junction bases with no gene match: 18. The CDR3 consists of 17 residues. Germline loops: CDR1 WNHNN, CDR2 SYGVQD (reference sequence). The CDR3 DNA sequence: TGCGCCAGCCCTAGCGAGGATGCGGGGGGGCTTACCGATACGCAGTATTTT. It encodes CASPSEDAGGLTDTQYF.

The rearrangement links TRBV11-2 to TRBJ1-1; no clear D. The ends were cut back, 0 bases at V and 6 bases at J, with 8 bases in the middle. The germline CDR1 and CDR2 sequences are SGHAT and FQNNGV. This CDR3 has 13 amino acids. The CDR3 nucleotides are TGTGCCAGCAGCTTAGAGTTGTGGCCTGAAGCTTTCTTT. Amino acids: CASSLELWPEAFF. Full variable domain (remainder filled in from reference TRBV11-2 and TRBJ1-1): EAGVAQSPRYKIIEKRQSVAFWCNPISGHATLYWYQQILGQGPKLLIQFQNNGVVDDSQLPKDRFSAERLKGVDSTLKIQPAKLEDSAVYLCASSLELWPEAFFGQGTRLTVV.

The chain combines TRBV19 with TRBJ1-2; 10 bases line up with TRBD1. The CDR3 runs 13 residues. CDR1 LNHDA and CDR2 SQIVND come from the germline V gene (reference sequence). V gave up 7 bases and J gave up 8 bases; unmatched junction bases: 7. CDR3 sequence (DNA): TGTGCCAGTAACGACAGGGGGCGAGGGGGCTACACCTTC. Translated: CASNDRGRGGYTF.

V gene TRBV7-2 combines with J gene TRBJ2-7; tentative D call: TRBD2 (6 bases). Trimming removed 1 base from V and 2 bases from J, with 9 bases in between. CDR3 length: 14 amino acids. Germline CDR1 SGHTA, CDR2 FQGNSA. The CDR3 here is CASSLGGVAYEQYF. CDR3 bases: TGTGCCAGCAGCTTAGGCGGGGTAGCCTACGAGCAGTACTTC.

This chain links TRBV7-2 with TRBJ1-6, with D possibly TRBD1 on 5 matching bases. Germline loops: CDR1 SGHTA, CDR2 FQGNSA. CDR3 length: 16 residues. Trimming removed 5 bases at V and 9 bases at J, with 20 bases between. CDR3 bases: TGTGCCAGCAGCACCAGAAGTGTTATCCAGGGTTCACCCCTCCACTTT. It is translated as CASSTRSVIQGSPLHF.

The chain couples TRBV9 to TRBJ1-2, with D possibly matching TRBD1 (5 bases). Germline V CDR1 and CDR2: SGDLS, YYNGEE. Between the trimmed V and J ends, which lost 4 bases and 5 bases, there was a span of 15 bases. The CDR3 contains 14 residues. The CDR3 is CASSPGGDGYGYTF. CDR3 in DNA: TGTGCCAGCAGCCCGGGGGGGGATGGATATGGCTACACCTTC. The whole variable domain, filled in from reference TRBV9 and TRBJ1-2, reads DSGVTQTPKHLITATGQRVTLRCSPRSGDLSVYWYQQSLDQGLQFLIQYYNGEERAKGNILERFSAQQFPDLHSELNLSSLELGDSALYFCASSPGGDGYGYTFGSGTRLTVV.

The genes are TRBV28 and TRBJ1-3, with 7 bases matching TRBD1. Germline CDR1 and CDR2: MDHEN and SYDVKM. The CDR3 length is 17 residues. J gave up 0 bases and V 3 bases, and 8 bases lay outside the gene matches. CDR3 coding DNA: TGTGCCAGCAGTTTCGGGGACAGACTCATCTCTGGAAACACCATATATTTT. This codes for CASSFGDRLISGNTIYF.

This chain links TRBV19 with TRBJ2-1, with 7 positions matching TRBD2. From germline, CDR1 is LNHDA and CDR2 SQIVND (reference sequence). The CDR3 contains 15 residues. The trim removed 5 bases at V and 1 base at J, leaving 5 bases unmatched. The CDR3 DNA follows: TGTGCCAGTAGTTTAAGGGGAGGGTCCTACAATGAGCAGTTCTTC. Its translation: CASSLRGGSYNEQFF.

The chain is built from TRBV4-1 and TRBJ2-1; TRBD1 agrees at 10 bases. Germline V gene data show CDR1 as MGHRA and CDR2 as YSYEKL. Trimming at V came to 2 bases and at J to 6 bases, leaving 13 bases not matched to a gene. The CDR3 is made up of 18 amino acids. The CDR3, as DNA: TGCGCCAGCAGCCAATCCCCGGGCGGGACAGGGGTTCGCAATGAGCAGTTCTTC. This gives the protein CASSQSPGGTGVRNEQFF.